This T cell receptor beta chain was captured in a study of CD8 T cells in ankylosing spondylitis (dated by TCRdb to the late 2010s). Study-level background: The study profiled T cell receptor beta repertoires in healthy donors and ankylosing spondylitis patients to find disease-linked TCR variants. The full study cohort comprised approximately 23 ankylosing spondylitis patients and some 110 healthy donors. Samples of peripheral blood were taken, and for ankylosing spondylitis patients, synovial fluid was collected as well.

This clonotype was counted at least ten times. Its antigen remains undetermined. Base qualities are missing; no much larger clone stands one base away. CDR1 is given as SGDLS and CDR2 as YYNGEE, both from the germline V gene. V drops 4 bases and J drops 4 bases, leaving 9 bases in between. Including the terminal cysteine and phenylalanine, the CDR3 comprises 13 residues. CDR3 DNA only is kept here, 39 bases in frame from base 1. Results the study describes overall, beyond this receptor: In peripheral blood, the disease-linked clones were found at relatively low frequencies and had a CD8+ phenotype. Blood from ankylosing spondylitis patients appeared to be characterized by a TCR beta motif made up of seven or eight highly homologous amino acid variants. According to the report, matched synovial fluid samples from ankylosing spondylitis patients were significantly enriched for the disease-linked clones. Some motif variants were previously reported in synovial fluid and blood of reactive arthritis patients, suggesting common disease-initiation mechanisms.

Reads for this sample came from an Illumina HiSeq 2500. Quantitative 5'-RACE with molecular barcodes was the method used to prepare the TCR beta libraries. For the original study's pipeline: To identify disease-linked TCR variants, a new computational method was used, one built on a probabilistic model of VDJ rearrangement. TCRdb reran the public reads through fastp at Q25 and MiXCR, keeping productive beta chains. Entries are consolidated by CDR3 protein sequence, retaining the most common genes and DNA. TCRdb, rather than the study authors, made the V and J calls. In all, the sample holds about 42,000 distinct CDR3 sequences, and under 5% of those were seen once. The ten largest clonotypes hold roughly 4% of the sample.

This receptor was obtained from a female donor with ankylosing spondylitis or in good health (not recorded which). Sequenced sample: blood, either unsorted or a sorted T cell fraction (not recorded which). This sequence uses TRBV9 and TRBJ2-1; 6 matching bases give a weak D call of TRBD1. Here the CDR3 is given as CASSPTGYNEQFF. The DNA sequence follows: TGTGCCAGCAGCCCGACAGGTTACAATGAGCAGTTCTTC.